This T cell receptor beta chain was identified during a study of somatic mutations in cytotoxic T cells in rheumatoid arthritis. Sequenced by immunoSEQ multiplex PCR; TCRdb stores in-frame clones only, minus some. The table lists around 15,000 clones, around 80% of them singletons. This TCR derives from an adult with rheumatoid arthritis. The sample comprised CD8+ T cells sorted from blood.

The CDR3: CASSLSGGEADTQYF. CDR3 DNA sequence: TGCGCCAGCAGCTTAAGCGGAGGAGAGGCAGATACGCAGTATTTT. The genes are TRBV5-1 and TRBJ2-3; possibly TRBD2 for D (5 bases). This CDR3 spans 15 amino acids. Per germline, CDR1 SGHRS and CDR2 YFSETQ. V gave up 2 bases and J gave up 4 bases, with 14 bases separating them.